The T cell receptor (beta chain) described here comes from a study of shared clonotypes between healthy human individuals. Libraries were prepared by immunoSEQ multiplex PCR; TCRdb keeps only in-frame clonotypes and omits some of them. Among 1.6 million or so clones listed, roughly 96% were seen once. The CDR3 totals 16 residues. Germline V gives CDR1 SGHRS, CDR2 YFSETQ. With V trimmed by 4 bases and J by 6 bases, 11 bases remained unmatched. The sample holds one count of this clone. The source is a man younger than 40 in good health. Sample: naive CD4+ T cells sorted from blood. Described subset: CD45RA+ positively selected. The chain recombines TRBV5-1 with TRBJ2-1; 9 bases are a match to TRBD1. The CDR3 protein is CASSPAGTGNGNEQFF. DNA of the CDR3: TGCGCCAGCAGCCCCGCCGGGACAGGGAATGGCAATGAGCAGTTCTTC.